This is a list of T cell receptor beta chains from one sample in a study of blood T cell repertoires in COVID-19. Clones were read by immunoSEQ multiplex PCR, and TCRdb kept only the in-frame ones, dropping some. The table lists around 360,000 clones, more than 85% of them singletons. Sequences were obtained from PBMCs or T cells enriched from blood (not recorded which). These receptors all stem from a woman between 25 and 40 years old who had recovered from COVID-19. The CDR3 runs from the conserved cysteine through the conserved F or W. Fields, in order: clone size, V gene, J gene, CDR3 protein. Clone size is shown for a subset of rows, as once, few, many or a class of expanded clone.

>-|TRBV7-6|TRBJ2-7
CASSFAYEQYF
>-|TRBV20-1|TRBJ1-2
CSALFNYGYTF
>few|TRBV7-9|TRBJ1-2
CASSLGGTHYGYTF
>-|TRBV3-1/TRBV3-2|TRBJ2-1
CASSQGTDPFNEQFF
>few|TRBV2|TRBJ1-6
CASSDPSPSSYNSPLHF
>-|TRBV7-2|TRBJ2-5
CASSAGETQYF
>-|TRBV5-1|TRBJ2-3
CASSPGLAGGSDTQYF
>-|TRBV6-4|TRBJ2-7
CASSEDAGQGLDEQYF
>-|TRBV6-5|TRBJ2-3
CASRTDRGTDTQYF
>-|TRBV19|TRBJ2-1
CASSPLGTGVENEQFF
>-|TRBV5-4|TRBJ2-7
CASSPGSGIYEQYF
>-|TRBV5-1|TRBJ2-1
CASSLSLGSNEQFF
>-|TRBV7-2|TRBJ2-2
CASSFGTANTGELFF
>-|TRBV5-1|TRBJ2-7
CASSLWATGGAYEQYF
>-|TRBV5-1|TRBJ2-1
CASTFGSYNEQFF
>-|TRBV3-1/TRBV3-2|TRBJ1-3
CASSQGGLNSGNTIYF
>-|TRBV27|TRBJ2-7
CASSLRGGPTYEQYF
>-|TRBV13|TRBJ1-5
CASSGGFGQPQHF